This T cell receptor beta chain originates from a study of tumor-infiltrating lymphocytes in oesophageal squamous cell carcinoma. TCRdb redid the calling of the PCR reads with MiXCR, one entry per CDR3 protein. Of some 10,000 distinct CDR3 sequences listed, about 54% were seen once; the top ten hold roughly a quarter. The CDR3 spans 15 residues. The V gene lost 6 bases and the J gene lost 4 bases, with 16 bases spanning the gap. The sequenced material came from esophageal tumor tissue. The J gene is TRBJ2-1, the V gene TRBV12-3 or TRBV12-4, with no clear D. The receptor was derived from a male donor with esophageal squamous cell carcinoma. In DNA form, the CDR3 reads TGTGCCAGCAGCCGCGGATTCTGGGGATACAATGAGCAGTTCTTC. Translated: CASSRGFWGYNEQFF.